This T cell receptor (beta chain) was recorded in a study of cytomegalovirus exposure and HLA in healthy donors. The CDR3 spans 14 residues. V lost 1 base and J 5 bases, leaving 14 bases between the germline ends. Germline loops: CDR1 SQVTM, CDR2 ANQGSEA. Researchers ran the PCR with 60 Vbeta and 13 Jbeta primers. The repertoire was sequenced with immunoSEQ multiplex PCR; TCRdb's copy has only in-frame clones and lacks some. The sample consists of about 100,000 clones, about three quarters of them appearing once. Sequences were obtained from PBMCs. This TCR was recovered from a man between 40 and 49 years old in good health and CMV-seropositive. The rearrangement uses TRBV29-1 and TRBJ1-2; D not resolved. The CDR3, as DNA: TGCAGCGTTGAAGTCCCCGCCTCCGAGTATGGCTACACCTTC. Its translation: CSVEVPASEYGYTF.